These 5 T cell receptor beta chains share one sample of origin, sequenced in a study of cytomegalovirus exposure and HLA in healthy donors (dated by TCRdb to the late 2010s). Libraries were prepared through the immunoSEQ multiplex PCR assay. For the multiplex PCR, a mixture combining 60 forward primers for TCR Vbeta segments and 13 reverse primers for TCR Jbeta segments was used. The table was pulled from immuneACCESS by TCRdb, which kept in-frame rearrangements only. Such tables lose some clones; where checked, under half of the loss comes from unresolved V genes, and the rest has no known cause. Within this sample are around 200,000 clones, with roughly 82% of them counted one time only. Approximately 1.2% of the sample belongs to the ten largest clones. Sequencing was carried out using PBMCs. The receptors were gathered from a girl under 10 years old in good health and CMV-seropositive.

This rearrangement joins TRBV18 to TRBJ1-1; perhaps TRBD1 as D (6 bases). Looked up from germline, CDR1 is KGHSH and CDR2 is LQKENI. The CDR3 contains 15 residues. Deletions cut 5 bases from V and 5 bases from J, with 18 bases between. The CDR3 is CASSSWGGRRTEAFF. The CDR3 DNA reads TGTGCCAGCTCATCTTGGGGGGGGCGACGGACTGAAGCTTTCTTT.

J is TRBJ1-5 and V is TRBV30, with D maybe TRBD1 (6 bases). Germline V CDR1 and CDR2: GTSNPN, SVGIG (reference sequence). Trimming took 4 bases from V and 6 from J, leaving 13 bases between them. CDR3 length: 13 residues. For the CDR3, the DNA is TGTGCCTGGACGCAGGGGACCGCTCAGCCCCAGCATTTT. It codes for CAWTQGTAQPQHF.

V gene TRBV2 combines with J gene TRBJ1-2, with 8 nucleotides matching TRBD1. Germline CDR1 SNHLY, CDR2 FYNNEI. This CDR3 is 15 amino acids long. V lost 6 bases and J lost 4; bases outside the gene matches: 10. The CDR3 protein is CASSDSGGLGYGYTF. The CDR3 nucleotides are TGTGCCAGCAGCGATTCAGGGGGCCTTGGCTATGGCTACACCTTC.

For this clone: Other nucleotide sequences in the sample specify the same CDR3. V gene TRBV28 combines with J gene TRBJ2-7; D gene uncertain. Deletions cut 5 bases from V and 2 bases from J, with 4 bases between. Germline CDR1 MDHEN, CDR2 SYDVKM. The CDR3 runs 11 residues. CDR3 DNA sequence: TGTGCCAGCAGTCAGACCTACGAGCAGTACTTC. Translation: CASSQTYEQYF. The entire variable domain, with the rest obtained from reference TRBV28 and TRBJ2-7, is as follows: DVKVTQSSRYLVKRTGEKVFLECVQDMDHENMFWYRQDPGLGLRLIYFSYDVKMKEKGDIPEGYSVSREKKERFSLILESASTNQTSMYLCASSQTYEQYFGPGTRLTVT.

This chain uses TRBV7-9 with TRBJ2-5; weak D call: TRBD2 (5 bases). CDR3 length: 14 amino acids. V lost 4 bases to trimming and J lost 5 bases, with 14 bases between them. CDR1 SEHNR and CDR2 FQNEAQ come from the germline V gene (reference sequence). Here the CDR3 reads CASSSQTGWETQYF. CDR3 nucleotides: TGTGCCAGCAGCTCCCAAACGGGATGGGAGACCCAGTACTTC.